The 32 T cell receptor beta chains given below trace back to one sample, sequenced in a study of T cells in Graves' hyperthyroidism and ophthalmopathy. Template material for amplifying TCR beta CDR3 regions consisted of RNA transcripts. HTBI primers were used for first-round RT-PCR of the TCR CDR3. Each CDR3 protein is one row after TCRdb ran MiXCR on the multiplex PCR reads. The table has a few hundred thousand distinct CDR3 sequences, 15% to 19% seen once. The sample was blood. The receptor source for this set is a woman aged 18-35 years with Graves' hyperthyroidism.

This clonotype was observed at least ten times. V gene TRBV7-6 combines with J gene TRBJ1-3; D gene uncertain. Looked up from germline, CDR1 is SGHVS and CDR2 is FNYEAQ. The CDR3 has 15 residues. V lost 1 base and J 0 bases, leaving 7 bases between the germline ends. The CDR3 DNA sequence: TGTGCCAGCAGCTTAGACATCCTCTCTGGAAACACCATATATTTT. As protein: CASSLDILSGNTIYF.

Ten or more counts support this clonotype. The chain couples TRBV5-6 to TRBJ2-2, with D possibly TRBD1 on 6 matching bases. Germline assignment: CDR1 SGHDT and CDR2 YYEEEE. V was cut by 2 bases and J by 2 bases, with 10 bases left in between. CDR3 length equals 15 residues. CDR3 sequence reads: CASSLADRNTGELFF. The CDR3, as DNA: TGTGCCAGCAGCTTAGCGGACAGAAACACCGGGGAGCTGTTTTTT.

This clonotype was counted only a few times. The chain is built from TRBV19 and TRBJ1-1, with D possibly matching TRBD1 (5 bases). The CDR3 has 11 residues. Germline V gene sequence: CDR1 LNHDA, CDR2 SQIVND (reference sequence). Trimming removed 10 bases from V and 6 bases from J, with 12 bases in between. This chain's CDR3 is CATRESAEAFF. CDR3 DNA sequence: TGTGCCACCAGGGAGAGCGCTGAAGCTTTCTTT.

This clonotype has a handful of counts. A read error may be the cause here, since a much bigger clone is one base away. V and J are TRBV28 and TRBJ2-7, with 16 nucleotides matching TRBD2. Trimming removed 5 bases from V and 7 bases from J; junction bases left unmatched: 11. The germline gives CDR1 MDHEN, CDR2 SYDVKM. The CDR3 runs to 17 residues. The CDR3 is CASSPAGLAGGRGEQYF. As DNA, the CDR3 is TGTGCCAGCAGTCCAGCGGGACTAGCGGGAGGGCGGGGGGAGCAGTACTTC.

This clonotype occurred many times. The rearrangement links TRBV11-3 to TRBJ2-2; 8 bases line up with TRBD1. The CDR3 has 14 residues. J was trimmed by 8 bases and V by 5 bases; bases with no gene match: 7. CDR1 SGHNT and CDR2 YENEEA come from the germline V gene. CDR3 DNA: TGTGCCAGCAGCCCGCTCAGGGGGCGGGGGGAGCTGTTTTTT. Translated: CASSPLRGRGELFF.

This clonotype came up a few times. The V gene is TRBV3-1, the J gene TRBJ2-1; maybe TRBD1 (6 bases). The CDR3 covers 14 residues. CDR1 and CDR2 from the germline V gene are LGHDT and YNNKEL (reference sequence). V gave up 4 bases and J gave up 4 bases, with 11 bases separating them. CDR3: CASSPGTPYNEQFF. CDR3 DNA: TGTGCCAGCAGCCCCGGGACACCTTACAATGAGCAGTTCTTC.

The V gene is TRBV7-2, the J gene TRBJ2-7; 9 nucleotides line up with TRBD1. The germline V gene encodes CDR1 SGHTA and CDR2 FQGNSA. The CDR3 length is 15 residues. V shed 6 bases, J shed 7 bases, and the junction held 13 bases outside the gene matches. CDR3 loop: CASRHTGTGTREQYF. The DNA of the CDR3 is TGTGCCAGCAGGCACACCGGGACAGGGACTCGGGAGCAGTACTTC.

This clonotype showed up many times. The chain carries TRBV10-3 and TRBJ2-1; possibly TRBD1 or TRBD2 for D (6 bases each). The ends were cut back, 2 bases at V and 4 bases at J, with 12 bases in the middle. Germline CDR1 and CDR2: ENHRY and SYGVKD. CDR3 length equals 15 residues. CDR3 amino acids: CAISEMGGAYNEQFF. The CDR3 DNA reads as TGTGCCATCAGTGAGATGGGGGGCGCATACAATGAGCAGTTCTTC.

The sample holds a few counts of this clonotype. This rearrangement joins TRBV5-1 to TRBJ2-7; D unclear. Trimming pared 3 bases from V and 6 bases from J, leaving 19 bases between. The CDR3 extends over 15 amino acids. Germline CDR1 and CDR2: SGHRS and YFSETQ. The CDR3 coding sequence is TGCGCCAGCAGCTCTTACACTAACCACCCCCCCGAGCAGTACTTC. Amino acids: CASSSYTNHPPEQYF.

The V call is TRBV27, the J call TRBJ2-7; no clear D gene. V lost 0 bases and J lost 2, with 11 bases in between. The CDR3 sequence is 15 residues long. Per the germline V gene, CDR1 is MNHEY and CDR2 is SMNVEV (reference sequence). The CDR3 region has the DNA TGTGCCAGCAGTTTATCAAGGGTCCTCCCCTACGAGCAGTACTTC. Protein: CASSLSRVLPYEQYF.

The chain is built from TRBV14 and TRBJ1-1; D call uncertain. The germline V and J ends were trimmed by 6 bases and 1 base, with 9 bases remaining between them. The CDR3 sequence is 13 residues long. Germline CDR1 and CDR2: SGHDN and FVKESK. The CDR3 loop is CASSPPWNTEAFF. In nucleotides, the CDR3 is TGTGCCAGCAGTCCCCCATGGAACACTGAAGCTTTCTTT.

This clonotype appeared many times. A read error may account for a junction end that differs from germline. The chain recombines TRBV27 with TRBJ1-5; perhaps TRBD1 as D (5 bases). The germline V gene encodes CDR1 MNHEY and CDR2 SMNVEV (reference sequence). There are 15 residues in the CDR3. This CDR3 reads CASSLSRQGGQPQHF. CDR3 DNA sequence: TGTGCCAGCAGTCTATCAAGGCAGGGAGGTCAGCCCCAGCATTTT.

Only a few counts were recorded for this clonotype. This chain joins TRBV6-2 or TRBV6-3 and TRBJ1-2, with 9 bases lining up with TRBD1. There are 14 residues in the CDR3. The V gene's germline CDR1 is MNHEY and CDR2 SVGEGT. Germline trimming cut 5 bases from V and 4 bases from J; bases unmatched to any gene: 5. CDR3 region: CASSAYRGPYGYTF. The CDR3, as DNA: TGTGCCAGCAGTGCCTACAGGGGGCCCTATGGCTACACCTTC.

The sample holds many counts of this clonotype. V and J are TRBV2 and TRBJ2-5; 9 bases map to TRBD2. J was trimmed by 2 bases and V by 1 base; bases with no gene match: 5. CDR3 length: 16 amino acids. Germline V CDR1 and CDR2: SNHLY, FYNNEI. In DNA form, the CDR3 reads TGTGCCAGCAGTGAAGTTAGCGGGAGTTCGCAAGAGACCCAGTACTTC. Translating gives CASSEVSGSSQETQYF.

This clonotype was recorded many times. V is TRBV20-1 and J is TRBJ2-5; 7 bases fit TRBD2. The CDR3 runs to 16 residues. The trim removed 5 bases at V and 3 bases at J, leaving 15 bases unmatched. Germline V CDR1 and CDR2: DFQATT, SNEGSKA (reference sequence). The CDR3: CSAGLVKRLAEETQYF. As DNA, the CDR3 is TGCAGTGCTGGCCTGGTAAAAAGACTAGCAGAAGAGACCCAGTACTTC.

This clonotype came up a few times. V usage is TRBV27 and J usage is TRBJ1-2; D gene ambiguous. This CDR3 spans 15 amino acids. CDR1 is MNHEY, CDR2 SMNVEV, per germline (reference sequence). Trimming left V 3 bases short and J 0 bases short, with 11 bases between. The CDR3 here is CASSFRGMANYGYTF. The CDR3 bases are TGTGCCAGCAGTTTCCGGGGTATGGCTAACTATGGCTACACCTTC.

This clonotype was counted at least ten times. The V call is TRBV12-3 or TRBV12-4, the J call TRBJ1-2; D perhaps matches TRBD1 (5 bases). The CDR3 is 12 amino acids. V was trimmed by 7 bases and J by 7 bases, leaving 13 bases between them. In nucleotides, the CDR3 is TGTGCCAGCATCAACGCTGACAGTGGCTACACCTTC. This codes for CASINADSGYTF.

This clonotype was found a few times. V and J are TRBV9 and TRBJ2-1; 9 bases are a match to TRBD1. V trimming: 3 bases; J trimming: 8 bases; junction bases outside the gene matches: 6. In germline, CDR1 is SGDLS, CDR2 YYNGEE. The CDR3 covers 14 residues. The CDR3 spells CASSETGQGYEQFF. The CDR3 DNA reads TGTGCCAGCAGCGAGACGGGACAGGGCTATGAGCAGTTCTTC.

This clonotype was picked up many times. The chain couples TRBV7-9 to TRBJ2-7; a weak D match, TRBD1 (8 bases). CDR3 length: 17 amino acids. V shed 0 bases and J shed 0 bases, with 15 bases lying between them. From germline, CDR1 is SEHNR and CDR2 FQNEAQ (reference sequence). CDR3 bases: TGTGCCAGCAGCTTAGCATTGACAGGGGAGGGCTCCTACGAGCAGTACTTC. It codes for CASSLALTGEGSYEQYF. The full variable domain, in which reference TRBV7-9 and TRBJ2-7 provide the parts outside the CDR3, is DTGVSQNPRHKITKRGQNVTFRCDPISEHNRLYWYRQTLGQGPEFLTYFQNEAQLEKSRLLSDRFSAERPKGSFSTLEIQRTEQGDSAMYLCASSLALTGEGSYEQYFGPGTRLTVT.

This clonotype was counted at least ten times. This rearrangement joins TRBV7-3 to TRBJ2-7, with 7 bases aligning to TRBD1. V shed 4 bases and J 3 bases; nucleotides not matched to a gene: 6. The CDR3 length is 14 residues. In germline, CDR1 is SGHTA, CDR2 FQGTGA. DNA of the CDR3: TGTGCCAGCAGCTCTACCGGGACAGACTACGAGCAGTACTTC. Translated: CASSSTGTDYEQYF. Filled out from reference TRBV7-3 and TRBJ2-7, the complete variable domain reads GAGVSQTPSNKVTEKGKYVELRCDPISGHTALYWYRQSLGQGPEFLIYFQGTGAADDSGLPNDRFFAVRPEGSVSTLKIQRTERGDSAVYLCASSSTGTDYEQYFGPGTRLTVT.

This clonotype was seen many times. CDR3: CSARMGGSGELFF. DNA of the CDR3: TGCAGTGCTAGAATGGGGGGCTCCGGGGAGCTGTTTTTT. V gene TRBV20-1 combines with J gene TRBJ2-2; TRBD1 or TRBD2 may be the D gene (6 bases each). The germline V gene encodes CDR1 DFQATT and CDR2 SNEGSKA (reference sequence). With 2 bases removed from V and 6 bases from J, the gap between germline ends came to 10 bases. CDR3 size: 13 residues.

This clonotype has a count of ten or more. This sequence joins TRBV12-3 or TRBV12-4 and TRBJ2-1; 11 positions agree with TRBD2. The ends lost 6 bases at V and 6 bases at J; junction bases unmatched: 4. This CDR3 is built from 14 residues. CDR3 loop: CASRYSGGANEQFF. The CDR3 DNA reads as TGTGCCAGCAGATATAGCGGGGGGGCCAATGAGCAGTTCTTC.

This clonotype was counted ten times or more. The chain joins TRBV28 to TRBJ2-7; maybe TRBD2 (6 bases). This CDR3 has 14 residues. With 2 bases removed from V and 4 bases from J, the gap between germline ends came to 12 bases. Germline V gene data show CDR1 as MDHEN and CDR2 as SYDVKM. CDR3 DNA sequence: TGTGCCAGCAGTTTAGGGACGGGACTTTACGAGCAGTACTTC. It translates to CASSLGTGLYEQYF.

This clonotype was seen at least ten times. The CDR3 is CASSYFSGGEETQYF. For the CDR3, the DNA is TGTGCCAGCAGTTACTTTTCGGGGGGCGAAGAGACCCAGTACTTC. The chain links TRBV6-1 to TRBJ2-5; tentative D call: TRBD2 (7 bases). The V end lost 5 bases, the J end lost 3 bases, and 16 bases lay between the germline ends. Looked up from germline, CDR1 is MNHNS and CDR2 is SASEGT. The CDR3 length is 15 residues.

This clonotype has a count of ten or more. This chain connects TRBV20-1 to TRBJ2-4, with 14 bases lining up with TRBD2. V lost 6 bases, J lost 2 bases, and 9 bases stayed unmatched. The CDR3 runs 17 residues. The germline gives CDR1 DFQATT, CDR2 SNEGSKA (reference sequence). In nucleotides, the CDR3 is TGCAGTGCGGCCGGGACTAGCGGGGGAGGGACCAAAAACATTCAGTACTTC. It specifies CSAAGTSGGGTKNIQYF.

The chain is built from TRBV7-9 and TRBJ2-7; D is ambiguous. The V end lost 7 bases, the J end lost 2 bases, and 6 bases lay between the germline ends. This CDR3 region has 11 residues. From germline, CDR1 is SEHNR and CDR2 FQNEAQ (reference sequence). DNA of the CDR3: TGTGCCAGCAACGCGACCTACGAGCAGTACTTC. Its protein is CASNATYEQYF.

J is TRBJ2-7 and V is TRBV20-1; possibly TRBD2 for D (5 bases). The CDR3 covers 18 residues. CDR1 and CDR2 from the germline V gene are DFQATT and SNEGSKA (reference sequence). Trimming took off 3 bases at V and 0 bases at J, with 24 bases between the two ends. The CDR3 region has the DNA TGCAGTGCTAGGCCCCTCCCCTTGGGAGCGCTTAGCTCCTACGAGCAGTACTTC. Amino acids: CSARPLPLGALSSYEQYF.

This clonotype occurred many times. This chain links TRBV29-1 with TRBJ2-7; 10 bases are a match to TRBD1. CDR3 size: 13 residues. The germline CDR1 and CDR2 sequences are SQVTM and ANQGSEA. V lost 3 bases, J lost 5 bases, and 4 bases stayed unmatched. The CDR3 sequence: CSVEGQGRNEQYF. The CDR3, as DNA: TGCAGCGTTGAGGGACAGGGGAGGAACGAGCAGTACTTC.

This clonotype was detected a few times. The V call is TRBV5-1, the J call TRBJ1-4; D unclear. This CDR3 contains 14 residues. Germline lookup yields CDR1 SGHRS and CDR2 YFSETQ. The ends were cut back, 4 bases at V and 0 bases at J, with 7 bases in the middle. CDR3 coding DNA: TGCGCCAGCAGCGCGGCCCCAACTAATGAAAAACTGTTTTTT. This encodes CASSAAPTNEKLFF.

This clonotype was counted at least ten times. The DNA of the CDR3 is TGTGCCAGCTCACCACAGAGCTCCTATAATTCACCCCTCCACTTT. Amino acid sequence: CASSPQSSYNSPLHF. The chain is built from TRBV18 and TRBJ1-6, with D unclear. With 1 base removed from V and 0 bases from J, the gap between germline ends came to 4 bases. The germline V gene has CDR1 KGHSH and CDR2 LQKENI. The CDR3 consists of 15 residues.

At least ten counts were recorded for this clonotype. This chain connects TRBV30 to TRBJ1-5; no reliable D call. This CDR3 has 14 amino acids. Per the germline V gene, CDR1 is GTSNPN and CDR2 is SVGIG (reference sequence). Trimming shortened V by 0 bases and J by 5 bases, and 11 bases separated the two germline ends. In DNA, the CDR3 is TGTGCCTGGAGTGTAGGGTGGTCTCATCAGCCCCAGCATTTT. It encodes CAWSVGWSHQPQHF.

This clonotype has more than one count but fewer than ten. This sequence joins TRBV6-1 and TRBJ1-6, with D perhaps matching TRBD1 (6 bases). There are 15 residues in the CDR3. V was trimmed by 6 bases and J by 10 bases, leaving 19 bases between them. The germline CDR1 and CDR2 sequences are MNHNS and SASEGT. The DNA of the CDR3 is TGTGCCAGCAGGCAAGGTTCAGGGGAATGGTCACCCCTCCACTTT. Residues: CASRQGSGEWSPLHF.